Shown below are 20 T cell receptor beta chains from a single sample sequenced in a study of regulatory T cells in long-lasting Graves disease. Time point of the sample: newly diagnosed GD, antithyroid drugs for less than 3 months. RNA isolated from PBMCs was used to make the TCR library. Arm-PCR of CDR3 regions and iRepertoire HTBI primers were used to build TCR beta libraries. From the multiplex PCR reads, TCRdb called clonotypes with MiXCR, one entry per CDR3 protein. The table shows about 350,000 distinct CDR3 sequences, with around 15% occurring only once. The same data also contributed to another study, on T cells in Graves' hyperthyroidism and ophthalmopathy.

Specimen: peripheral blood mononuclear cells (PBMCs), collected at new diagnosis, from a patient treated with antithyroid drugs. The receptors derive from a woman aged 18-29 years with Graves disease.

There are many counts of this clonotype. The rearrangement uses TRBV18 and TRBJ2-7; D perhaps matches TRBD1 (5 bases). CDR1 and CDR2 from the germline V gene are KGHSH and LQKENI. The germline V and J ends were trimmed by 2 bases and 6 bases, with 14 bases remaining between them. The length of the CDR3 is 14 residues. CDR3 bases: TGTGCCAGCTCACCAGGGGCGGAAGACGGCGAGCAGTACTTC. Its translation is CASSPGAEDGEQYF.

The sample holds many counts of this clonotype. The CDR3 here is CASSLAGDYGYTF. In DNA, the CDR3 is TGTGCCAGCAGCTTAGCAGGGGACTATGGCTACACCTTC. The V gene is TRBV11-2, the J gene TRBJ1-2, with D possibly being TRBD1 (6 bases). The CDR3 covers 13 residues. The germline V and J ends were trimmed by 1 base and 3 bases, with 6 bases remaining between them. The germline CDR1 and CDR2 sequences are SGHAT and FQNNGV.

This clonotype ranks as medium-sized. This sequence joins TRBV11-2 and TRBJ2-1, with D possibly TRBD1 on 5 matching bases. Germline loops: CDR1 SGHAT, CDR2 FQNNGV. V lost 2 bases and J 5 bases, leaving 10 bases between the germline ends. The CDR3 runs to 14 residues. The CDR3 loop is CASSLSAGNNEQFF. CDR3 nucleotides: TGTGCCAGCAGCTTATCGGCAGGGAACAATGAGCAGTTCTTC.

This clonotype was picked up a small number of times. CDR3 residues: CASSPGTSGGAVYNEQFF. CDR3 coding DNA: TGTGCCAGCAGCCCGGGGACTAGCGGGGGGGCTGTATACAATGAGCAGTTCTTC. V is TRBV5-5 and J is TRBJ2-1; the match to TRBD2 covers 16 bases. The germline V gene encodes CDR1 SGHKS and CDR2 YYEKEE (reference sequence). The CDR3 runs 18 residues. Losses at the gene ends were 4 bases for V and 4 bases for J; bases not matched to a gene: 8.

For this clonotype: A far more abundant clone sits one base away, making this likely a read error. The chain is built from TRBV11-2 and TRBJ2-3; TRBD1 is a possible D gene (6 bases). The end of the DNA aligns better with TRBJ2-7, so the J call may be wrong. Germline V gene sequence: CDR1 SGHAT, CDR2 FQNNGV. This CDR3 contains 12 residues. The CDR3 sequence is CAGSLQGLEQYF. CDR3 nucleotides: TGTGCCGGCAGCTTACAGGGTCTGGAGCAGTACTTC.

V gene TRBV7-9 combines with J gene TRBJ1-3, with 8 bases matching TRBD1. V lost 6 bases and J lost 0; bases outside the gene matches: 10. CDR1 SEHNR and CDR2 FQNEAQ come from the germline V gene (reference sequence). CDR3 size: 17 residues. CDR3 protein: CASSPNRGGFSGNTIYF. The DNA for the CDR3 is TGTGCCAGCAGTCCTAACAGGGGGGGATTCTCTGGAAACACCATATATTTT.

The CDR3 is CASSLTSITGSGANVLTF. DNA of the CDR3: TGCGCCAGCAGCTTAACTTCAATAACAGGCTCTGGGGCCAACGTCCTGACTTTC. The rearrangement uses TRBV5-1 and TRBJ2-6; D is possibly TRBD1 (5 bases). The germline V gene has CDR1 SGHRS and CDR2 YFSETQ. This CDR3 spans 18 amino acids. The V end lost 2 bases, the J end lost 0 bases, and 15 bases lay between the germline ends. Supplemented by reference TRBV5-1 and TRBJ2-6, the full variable domain reads KAGVTQTPRYLIKTRGQQVTLSCSPISGHRSVSWYQQTPGQGLQFLFEYFSETQRNKGNFPGRFSGRQFSNSRSEMNVSTLELGDSALYLCASSLTSITGSGANVLTFGAGSRLTVL.

This clonotype was seen many times. The chain is built from TRBV30 and TRBJ1-1; D remains ambiguous. Trimming removed 0 bases at V and 3 bases at J, with 8 bases between. The CDR3 length is 13 residues. Looked up from germline, CDR1 is GTSNPN and CDR2 is SVGIG (reference sequence). CDR3 residues: CAWSVLGYTEAFF. The CDR3 coding sequence is TGTGCCTGGAGTGTACTAGGGTACACTGAAGCTTTCTTT.

This clonotype came up many times. The chain employs TRBV6-2 or TRBV6-3 and TRBJ2-5; perhaps D is TRBD1 or TRBD2 (5 bases each). The CDR3 has 15 amino acids. V gave up 7 bases and J gave up 5 bases, with 20 bases separating them. CDR1 is MNHEY and CDR2 is SVGEGT in the germline V gene. This CDR3 reads CASTLDPRGVETQYF. The CDR3 DNA reads as TGTGCCAGCACCCTCGACCCCCGAGGGGTTGAGACCCAGTACTTC.

This clonotype was seen more than once but under ten times. The gene calls are TRBV6-4 and TRBJ2-1, with a weak D call TRBD1 (5 bases). The CDR3 sequence is 14 residues long. Germline V CDR1 and CDR2: MRHNA, SNTAGT. V lost 0 bases to trimming and J lost 9 bases, with 12 bases between them. The CDR3 protein is CASSDSDNSGEQFF. For the CDR3, the DNA is TGTGCCAGCAGTGACTCGGACAATTCGGGTGAGCAGTTCTTC.

With respect to this clonotype: This may arise from a read error, as a much more abundant clone is one base away. The chain uses TRBV6-2 or TRBV6-3 and TRBJ2-7, with TRBD2 matching 9 bases. Germline CDR1 and CDR2: MNHEY and SVGEGT. The junction had 12 bases not matched to a gene; V was cut back by 2 bases and J by 7 bases. The CDR3 length is 16 residues. The CDR3 region has the DNA TGTGCCAGCAGTTACGGTGGACCAGCGGGAGGTTGGGAGCAGTACTTC. Protein product: CASSYGGPAGGWEQYF.

This clonotype was observed at least ten times. This sequence joins TRBV6-1 and TRBJ2-1; TRBD2 aligns across 8 bases. Trimming cost V 6 bases and J 6 bases; bases outside gene matches: 7. Germline lookup yields CDR1 MNHNS and CDR2 SASEGT. The CDR3 has 14 amino acids. CDR3 sequence reads: CASRPGLAANEQFF. CDR3 nucleotide sequence: TGTGCCAGCAGACCAGGACTAGCCGCCAATGAGCAGTTCTTC.

This clonotype occurred a few times. The rearrangement links TRBV6-1 to TRBJ2-5; D may correspond to TRBD1 or TRBD2 (6 bases each). The CDR3 totals 16 residues. The V end lost 3 bases, the J end lost 7 bases, and 21 bases lay between the germline ends. The germline CDR1 and CDR2 sequences are MNHNS and SASEGT. CDR3 nucleotides: TGTGCCAGCAGTGAGCTTTTTTCGGGGGCCGTGGGGACCCAGTACTTC. Protein sequence: CASSELFSGAVGTQYF.

This clonotype was found many times. The chain combines TRBV15 with TRBJ2-7; D gene unclear. CDR1 is LNHNV, CDR2 YYDKDF, per germline (reference sequence). Trimming took 0 bases from V and 0 from J, leaving 6 bases between them. The CDR3 runs to 14 residues. In DNA, the CDR3 is TGTGCCACCAGCAGAGAAAGAGCCTCCTACGAGCAGTACTTC. This gives the protein CATSRERASYEQYF.

Notes on this clonotype: This clone may be a read error of a much larger clone one base away. V gene TRBV11-2 combines with J gene TRBJ1-6; the D gene is possibly TRBD1 (5 bases). This CDR3 is 15 amino acids long. Germline V gives CDR1 SGHAT, CDR2 FQNNGV. The CDR3 DNA is TGTGCCAGCAGCTTAGTGGGGGGGGATAATTCAGCCCTCCACTTT. Translation gives CASSLVGGDNSALHF.

This clonotype occurred a few times. The chain links TRBV6-1 to TRBJ2-3; no clear D gene. Germline CDR1 reads MNHNS; CDR2 reads SASEGT. The V end lost 7 bases, the J end lost 0 bases, and 14 bases lay between the germline ends. The CDR3 consists of 15 residues. CDR3 bases: TGTGCCAGCACCCTGAATGGTTATAGCACAGATACGCAGTATTTT. This sequence encodes CASTLNGYSTDTQYF.

At least ten counts were recorded for this clonotype. The genes are TRBV11-2 and TRBJ1-5; D may be TRBD1 (5 bases). The V end lost 6 bases, the J end lost 9 bases, and 9 bases lay between the germline ends. The CDR3 spans 11 residues. The germline V gene encodes CDR1 SGHAT and CDR2 FQNNGV. The CDR3 DNA is TGTGCCAGCAGAAATGGGGGGCCCCAGCATTTT. Translating gives CASRNGGPQHF.

This clonotype was detected only a few times. A clone one base away is much larger, so this may be a read error. The chain combines TRBV20-1 with TRBJ2-1; 9 nucleotides agree with TRBD2. The CDR3 totals 14 residues. Germline V gene lookup returns CDR1 DFQATT and CDR2 SNEGSKA (reference sequence). The J segment lost 11 bases and the V segment lost 0 bases, leaving 8 bases of the junction unmatched. For the CDR3, the DNA is TGCAGTGCTAGAGAGCGGGGGGGCCGCTTGAAGCAGTTCTTC. Its translation: CSARERGGRLKQFF.

Only one count was recorded for this clonotype. The chain has TRBV29-1 and TRBJ2-3; D unresolved. The CDR3 spans 14 residues. The V gene lost 3 bases and the J gene lost 5 bases, with 15 bases spanning the gap. CDR1 SQVTM and CDR2 ANQGSEA come from the germline V gene. In nucleotides, the CDR3 is TGCAGCGTTGAGGATCGGCCGTGGGGAGATACGCAGTATTTT. Residues: CSVEDRPWGDTQYF.

This clonotype was seen many times. This chain uses TRBV10-3 with TRBJ2-5; D may be TRBD1 or TRBD2 (6 bases each). CDR1 ENHRY and CDR2 SYGVKD come from the germline V gene. Trimming pared 11 bases from V and 4 bases from J, leaving 20 bases between. This CDR3 contains 14 residues. CDR3 residues: CASNELGGGETQYF. Here the CDR3 DNA reads TGTGCCTCGAACGAATTGGGGGGCGGAGAGACCCAGTACTTC.